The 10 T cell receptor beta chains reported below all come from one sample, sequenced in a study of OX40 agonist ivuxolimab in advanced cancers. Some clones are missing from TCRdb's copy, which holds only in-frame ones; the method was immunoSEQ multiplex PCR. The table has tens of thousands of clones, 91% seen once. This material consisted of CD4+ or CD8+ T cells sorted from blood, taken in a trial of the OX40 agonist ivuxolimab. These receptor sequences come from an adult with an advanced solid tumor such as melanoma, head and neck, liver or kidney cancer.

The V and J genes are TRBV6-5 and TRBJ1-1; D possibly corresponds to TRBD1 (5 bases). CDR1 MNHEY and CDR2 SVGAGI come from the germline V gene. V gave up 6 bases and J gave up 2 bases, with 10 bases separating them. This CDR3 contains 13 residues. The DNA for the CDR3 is TGTGCCAGCAGACATGACAGAAACACTGAAGCTTTCTTT. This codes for CASRHDRNTEAFF.

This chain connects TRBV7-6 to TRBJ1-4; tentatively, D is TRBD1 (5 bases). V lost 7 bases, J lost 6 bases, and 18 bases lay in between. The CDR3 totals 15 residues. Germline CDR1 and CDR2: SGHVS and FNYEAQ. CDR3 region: CASTLLGGKDEKLFF. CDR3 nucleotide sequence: TGTGCCAGCACTTTGCTGGGGGGAAAAGATGAAAAACTGTTTTTT. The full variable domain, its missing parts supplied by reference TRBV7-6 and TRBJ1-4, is GAGVSQSPRYKVTKRGQDVALRCDPISGHVSLYWYRQALGQGPEFLTYFNYEAQQDKSGLPNDRFSAERPEGSISTLTIQRTEQRDSAMYRCASTLLGGKDEKLFFGSGTQLSVL.

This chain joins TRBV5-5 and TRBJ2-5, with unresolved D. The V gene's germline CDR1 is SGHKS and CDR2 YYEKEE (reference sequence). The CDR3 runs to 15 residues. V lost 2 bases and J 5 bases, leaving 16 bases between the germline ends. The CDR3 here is CASSFDKALGETQYF. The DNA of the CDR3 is TGTGCCAGCAGCTTCGACAAGGCGTTGGGGGAGACCCAGTACTTC. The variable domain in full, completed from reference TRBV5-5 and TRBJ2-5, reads DAGVTQSPTHLIKTRGQQVTLRCSPISGHKSVSWYQQVLGQGPQFIFQYYEKEERGRGNFPDRFSARQFPNYSSELNVNALLLGDSALYLCASSFDKALGETQYFGPGTRLLVL.

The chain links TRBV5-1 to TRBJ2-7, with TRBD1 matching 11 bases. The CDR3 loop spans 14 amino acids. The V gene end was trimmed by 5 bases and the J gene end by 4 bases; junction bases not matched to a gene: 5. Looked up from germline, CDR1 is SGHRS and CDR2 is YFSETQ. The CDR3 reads CASRYGQGAYEQYF. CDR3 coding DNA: TGCGCCAGCAGATACGGACAGGGGGCTTACGAGCAGTACTTC. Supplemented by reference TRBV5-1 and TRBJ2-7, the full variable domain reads KAGVTQTPRYLIKTRGQQVTLSCSPISGHRSVSWYQQTPGQGLQFLFEYFSETQRNKGNFPGRFSGRQFSNSRSEMNVSTLELGDSALYLCASRYGQGAYEQYFGPGTRLTVT.

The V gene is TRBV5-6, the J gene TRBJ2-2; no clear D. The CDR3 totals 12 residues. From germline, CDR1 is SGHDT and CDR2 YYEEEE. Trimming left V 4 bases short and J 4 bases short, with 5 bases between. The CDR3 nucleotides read TGTGCCAGCAGCCCGTCCACCGGGGAGCTGTTTTTT. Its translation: CASSPSTGELFF.

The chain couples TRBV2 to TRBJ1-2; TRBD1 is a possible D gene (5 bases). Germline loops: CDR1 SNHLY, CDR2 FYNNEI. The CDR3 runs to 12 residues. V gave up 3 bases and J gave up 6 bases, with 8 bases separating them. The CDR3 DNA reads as TGTGCCAGCAGTGAGCAGGGAGATGGCTACACCTTC. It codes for CASSEQGDGYTF.

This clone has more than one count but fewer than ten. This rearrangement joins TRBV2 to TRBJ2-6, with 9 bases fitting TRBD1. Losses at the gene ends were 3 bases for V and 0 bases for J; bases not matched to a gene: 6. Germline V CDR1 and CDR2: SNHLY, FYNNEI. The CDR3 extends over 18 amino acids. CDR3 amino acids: CASSDLDRGLSGANVLTF. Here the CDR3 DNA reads TGTGCCAGCAGTGATCTGGACAGGGGCCTCTCTGGGGCCAACGTCCTGACTTTC. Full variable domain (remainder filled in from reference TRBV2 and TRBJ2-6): EPEVTQTPSHQVTQMGQEVILRCVPISNHLYFYWYRQILGQKVEFLVSFYNNEISEKSEIFDDQFSVERPDGSNFTLKIRSTKLEDSAMYFCASSDLDRGLSGANVLTFGAGSRLTVL.

CDR3 amino acids: CASSSTGELFF. The CDR3 DNA reads as TGTGCCAGCAGCTCGACCGGGGAGCTGTTTTTT. The chain is built from TRBV7-9 and TRBJ2-2; D is uncertain. V was shortened by 4 bases and J by 5 bases, with 2 bases between the two germline ends. In germline, CDR1 is SEHNR, CDR2 FQNEAQ (reference sequence). The CDR3 spans 11 residues.

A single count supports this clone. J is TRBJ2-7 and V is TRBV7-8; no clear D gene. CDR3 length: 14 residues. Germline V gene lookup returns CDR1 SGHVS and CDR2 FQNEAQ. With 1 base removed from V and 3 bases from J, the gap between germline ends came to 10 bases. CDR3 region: CASSLVSADYEQYF. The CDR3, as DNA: TGTGCCAGCAGCTTAGTGTCGGCGGACTACGAGCAGTACTTC.

CDR3 sequence: CASSQDFQGTYNEQFF. In nucleotides, the CDR3 is TGCGCCAGCAGCCAAGATTTCCAGGGAACTTACAATGAGCAGTTCTTC. The chain links TRBV4-1 to TRBJ2-1; D is perhaps TRBD1 (5 bases). Trimming shortened V by 0 bases and J by 4 bases, and 13 bases separated the two germline ends. Per the germline V gene, CDR1 is MGHRA and CDR2 is YSYEKL. The CDR3 runs to 16 residues.